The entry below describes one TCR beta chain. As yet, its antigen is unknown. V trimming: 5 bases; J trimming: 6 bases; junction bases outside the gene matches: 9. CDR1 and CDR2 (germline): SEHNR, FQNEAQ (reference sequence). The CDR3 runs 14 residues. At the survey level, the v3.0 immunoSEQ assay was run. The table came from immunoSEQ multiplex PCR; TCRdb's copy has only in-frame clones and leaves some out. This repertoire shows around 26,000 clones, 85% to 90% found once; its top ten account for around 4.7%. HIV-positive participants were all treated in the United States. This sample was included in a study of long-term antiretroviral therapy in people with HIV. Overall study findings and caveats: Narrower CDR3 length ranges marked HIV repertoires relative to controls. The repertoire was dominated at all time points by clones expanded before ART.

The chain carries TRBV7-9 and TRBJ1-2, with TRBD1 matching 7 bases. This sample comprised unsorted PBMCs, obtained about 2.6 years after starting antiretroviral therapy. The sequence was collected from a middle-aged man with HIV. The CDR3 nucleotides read TGTGCCAGCAGCCTGACGGGACAGATTGATGGCTACACCTTC. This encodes CASSLTGQIDGYTF.